The 7 T cell receptor beta chains reported below all come from one sample, sequenced in a study of human T cells and chemical hapten exposure. Time point indicated: patch test 1, 2 weeks after DPC sensitization. Treatment described: therapeutic diphenylcyclopropenone sensitization with weekly scalp DPC. TCRdb fed the RACE reads into MiXCR, producing one record per CDR3 protein. The data show around 120,000 distinct CDR3 sequences, approximately 11% seen once. The sequencing used whole blood, collected in connection with sensitization to the hapten diphenylcyclopropenone (DPC). Source of these receptors: a woman aged 40 to 50 with alopecia areata. Some clones in this sample may be carry-over from other donors' samples.

There are a few counts of this clonotype. V usage is TRBV6-5 and J usage is TRBJ1-2, with D uncertain. This CDR3 comprises 12 residues. Trimming shortened V by 7 bases and J by 3 bases, and 9 bases separated the two germline ends. Germline-derived CDR1 and CDR2 are MNHEY and SVGAGI. The CDR3 here is CASTNGDYGYTF. CDR3 DNA: TGTGCCAGCACCAACGGGGACTATGGCTACACCTTC.

This clonotype was counted ten times or more. J is TRBJ2-1 and V is TRBV20-1; TRBD2 matches at 9 bases. With V trimmed by 1 base and J by 10 bases, 20 bases remained unmatched. Germline values: CDR1 DFQATT, CDR2 SNEGSKA (reference sequence). This CDR3 is built from 18 residues. The CDR3 spells CSARGVLAGINPDLEQFF. The CDR3 nucleotides are TGCAGTGCTAGAGGGGTCCTAGCGGGAATCAACCCCGATTTGGAGCAGTTCTTC.

The chain joins TRBV7-2 to TRBJ1-4; TRBD1 matches 10 bases. The germline V gene encodes CDR1 SGHTA and CDR2 FQGNSA. J was trimmed by 8 bases and V by 6 bases; bases with no gene match: 9. There are 15 residues in the CDR3. The CDR3 reads CASRETGGAWEKLFF. Written as DNA, the CDR3 is TGTGCCAGCAGGGAGACAGGGGGCGCGTGGGAAAAACTGTTTTTT.

The chain uses TRBV7-3 and TRBJ2-3, with D perhaps given as TRBD1 or TRBD2 (5 bases each). The CDR3 consists of 17 residues. Germline CDR1 SGHTA, CDR2 FQGTGA. Between the trimmed V and J ends, which lost 1 base and 4 bases, there was a span of 18 bases. As DNA, the CDR3 is TGTGCCAGCAGCTTAAACCGGCCGGCAGGGAGCCCAGATACGCAGTATTTT. This gives the protein CASSLNRPAGSPDTQYF.

There are a few counts of this clonotype. V usage is TRBV11-2 and J usage is TRBJ1-2; D not certain. The V gene's germline CDR1 is SGHAT and CDR2 FQNNGV. V gave up 5 bases and J gave up 0 bases, with 10 bases separating them. The CDR3 totals 14 residues. CDR3 coding DNA: TGTGCCAGCAGCAAGTCCCGCCCTAACTATGGCTACACCTTC. As protein: CASSKSRPNYGYTF.

There are a few counts of this clonotype. CDR3 loop: CASSSGTGSHNQPQHF. The CDR3 nucleotides are TGTGCCAGCAGTAGTGGGACAGGGTCCCACAATCAGCCCCAGCATTTT. The chain carries TRBV27 and TRBJ1-5; the match to TRBD1 covers 9 bases. CDR1 is MNHEY, CDR2 SMNVEV, per germline (reference sequence). The CDR3 consists of 16 residues. The J segment lost 3 bases and the V segment lost 5 bases, leaving 8 bases of the junction unmatched.

This clonotype was observed a few times. The genes are TRBV6-2 or TRBV6-3 and TRBJ2-1; 13 nucleotides match TRBD2. Germline lookup yields CDR1 MNHEY and CDR2 SVGEGT. This CDR3 spans 17 amino acids. Unmatched junction bases numbered 18, after V lost 11 bases and J lost 8 bases. CDR3 residues: CAGSQGLAGERYDEQFF. In DNA, the CDR3 is TGTGCCGGTTCTCAAGGACTAGCGGGAGAAAGGTACGATGAGCAGTTCTTC.